Listed below are T cell receptor beta chains from one sample, sequenced in a study of blood T cell repertoires in COVID-19. Profiled with immunoSEQ multiplex PCR; TCRdb holds only in-frame clones, not every one. The top ten hold 2.6% of the sample, which has tens of thousands of clones, approximately 84% seen once. The sample consisted of peripheral blood. These receptors were taken from a woman older than 75 with COVID-19, enrolled during active disease. CDR3s include the opening cysteine and the closing phenylalanine or tryptophan. Each record gives: D gene, clone size, V gene, J gene, CDR3 protein, CDR3 DNA. D genes are given only for firm matches. The listing skips clone size in some rows; elsewhere it reads once, few, many or a size class.

-	once	TRBV27	TRBJ2-7	CASSTSGRAGQYF	TGTGCCAGCAGTACCAGCGGCAGAGCGGGGCAGTACTTC
TRBD2	-	TRBV6-5	TRBJ2-1	CASSPRTSGVDEQFF	TGTGCCAGCAGCCCCCGGACTAGCGGCGTCGATGAGCAGTTCTTC
TRBD1	-	TRBV18	TRBJ1-2	CASSPTREGAYGYTF	TGTGCCAGCTCACCAACTCGGGAGGGGGCCTATGGCTACACCTTC
TRBD2	-	TRBV27	TRBJ2-1	CASSRKGLAEYNEQFF	TGTGCCAGCAGCCGAAAGGGACTAGCGGAGTACAATGAGCAGTTCTTC
TRBD1	once	TRBV4-1	TRBJ1-4	CASSRGQGQANEKLFF	TGCGCCAGCAGCCGGGGACAGGGTCAAGCTAATGAAAAACTGTTTTTT
-	-	TRBV5-1	TRBJ1-2	CASTAAGTAYGYTF	TGCGCCAGCACTGCGGCCGGAACCGCCTATGGCTACACCTTC
-	-	TRBV28	TRBJ2-6	CASSRLPSGANVLTF	TGTGCCAGCAGTCGACTGCCCTCTGGGGCCAACGTCCTGACTTTC
TRBD2	-	TRBV4-1	TRBJ2-3	CASSPRLAGESDTQYF	TGCGCCAGCAGCCCCCGACTAGCGGGAGAATCAGATACGCAGTATTTT
-	-	TRBV2	TRBJ2-3	CASSERTPEGLDTQYF	TGTGCCAGCAGTGAGAGGACCCCGGAGGGTTTGGATACGCAGTATTTT
TRBD2	-	TRBV5-4	TRBJ2-4	CATRTGLVGGAKNIQYF	TGTGCCACTAGAACGGGACTAGTCGGTGGCGCCAAAAACATTCAGTACTTC
TRBD2	-	TRBV27	TRBJ2-5	CASSSYGGGRTETQYF	TGTGCCAGCAGTAGCTACGGGGGGGGAAGGACGGAGACCCAGTACTTC
-	-	TRBV24-1	TRBJ1-2	CATADDRPYGYTF	TGTGCCACCGCCGACGACAGGCCCTATGGCTACACCTTC
-	-	TRBV6-1	TRBJ1-5	CASSERDGRSRSNQPQHF	TGTGCCAGCAGTGAGCGGGACGGGAGGTCTCGTAGCAATCAGCCCCAGCATTTT
TRBD1	-	TRBV18	TRBJ2-6	CASSPRTGFGANVLTF	TGTGCCAGCTCACCCCGGACAGGGTTCGGGGCCAACGTCCTGACTTTC
TRBD1	-	TRBV5-1	TRBJ2-1	CASSLGAGGSEQFF	TGCGCCAGCAGCTTGGGGGCAGGGGGCAGTGAGCAGTTCTTC
-	-	TRBV28	TRBJ2-7	CASRVSSYEQYF	TGTGCCAGCAGGGTCAGCTCCTACGAGCAGTACTTC
TRBD1	-	TRBV11-2	TRBJ1-1	CASSPRRGLKAFF	TGTGCCAGCAGCCCCCGTAGGGGGCTGAAGGCTTTCTTT
TRBD2	-	TRBV7-2	TRBJ2-7	CASSSRSGGHYEQYF	TGTGCCAGCAGCTCCAGGAGCGGGGGGCACTACGAGCAGTACTTC
-	-	TRBV18	TRBJ1-4	CASSHRTREDEKLFF	TGTGCCAGCTCCCATAGAACCAGGGAAGATGAAAAACTGTTTTTT
-	-	TRBV2	TRBJ2-7	CASSEFRTTYEQYF	TGTGCCAGCAGTGAGTTTCGGACAACCTACGAGCAGTACTTC
-	-	TRBV6-2/TRBV6-3	TRBJ2-5	CASSLRRETQYF	TGTGCCAGCAGCCTGCGGAGGGAGACCCAGTACTTC
TRBD1	-	TRBV12-3/TRBV12-4	TRBJ1-5	CASRRQGNQPQHF	TGTGCCAGCAGACGACAGGGTAATCAGCCCCAGCATTTT
-	-	TRBV7-9	TRBJ2-4	CASSLTRGTKNIQYF	TGTGCCAGCAGCTTAACACGGGGGACCAAAAACATTCAGTACTTC
-	-	TRBV28	TRBJ1-2	CASSLSGFHYGYTF	TGTGCCAGCAGTTTGTCGGGGTTCCACTATGGCTACACCTTC
-	-	TRBV5-1	TRBJ2-5	CASTGDLGRRKTQYF	TGCGCCAGCACGGGGGACTTAGGGCGTAGGAAGACCCAGTACTTC
TRBD2	-	TRBV2	TRBJ2-1	CASSGLAGGVEQFF	TGTGCCAGCAGTGGGCTAGCGGGAGGGGTTGAGCAGTTCTTC
TRBD1	-	TRBV7-2	TRBJ1-1	CASSFSGTGGTEAFF	TGTGCCAGCAGCTTCAGCGGGACAGGGGGCACTGAAGCTTTCTTT
TRBD1	-	TRBV28	TRBJ1-4	CASSTPGQGFTNEKLFF	TGTGCCAGCAGTACACCGGGACAGGGGTTTACTAATGAAAAACTGTTTTTT
TRBD2	few	TRBV24-1	TRBJ2-7	CATSDPAGGGYEQYF	TGTGCCACCAGTGACCCCGCCGGGGGGGGCTACGAGCAGTACTTC
-	-	TRBV6-1	TRBJ1-1	CASSGALGVGNTEAFF	TGTGCCAGCAGTGGCGCCCTAGGGGTCGGGAACACTGAAGCTTTCTTT
-	-	TRBV10-3	TRBJ1-1	CAISERGRNTEAFF	TGTGCCATCAGTGAGCGAGGGCGGAACACTGAAGCTTTCTTT
-	-	TRBV5-8	TRBJ1-3	CASTRRDTIYF	TGTGCCAGCACCCGCCGAGACACCATATATTTT
TRBD2	-	TRBV18	TRBJ2-3	CASSPGLVIMVDTQYF	TGTGCCAGCTCACCAGGACTAGTGATAATGGTGGATACGCAGTATTTT
-	-	TRBV3-1/TRBV3-2	TRBJ1-2	CASSPEDRPNYGYTF	TGTGCCAGCAGCCCAGAGGACAGACCTAACTATGGCTACACCTTC
-	-	TRBV2	TRBJ1-2	CASRPQGPRGYTF	TGTGCCAGCAGACCCCAGGGGCCCCGGGGCTACACCTTC
TRBD2	-	TRBV4-1	TRBJ2-1	CASSSQTATSGDNEQFF	TGCGCCAGCAGCTCCCAGACCGCGACTAGCGGGGACAATGAGCAGTTCTTC
-	-	TRBV19	TRBJ1-2	CASQGRGYGYTF	TGTGCCAGCCAGGGGAGGGGCTATGGCTACACCTTC
TRBD1	-	TRBV5-4	TRBJ1-3	CASSVQGLSGNTIYF	TGTGCCAGCAGCGTACAGGGGCTCTCTGGAAACACCATATATTTT
TRBD1	-	TRBV5-1	TRBJ1-4	CASSLEAAHRGSEKLFF	TGCGCCAGCAGCTTGGAAGCGGCCCACAGGGGTTCCGAAAAACTGTTTTTT
-	-	TRBV6-5	TRBJ1-2	CASSYGRNYGYTF	TGTGCCAGCAGTTATGGGAGGAACTATGGCTACACCTTC
TRBD2	-	TRBV2	TRBJ2-5	CATTSGRIQETQYF	TGTGCCACAACCAGCGGGAGAATACAAGAGACCCAGTACTTC
-	-	TRBV18	TRBJ1-1	CASSPPPGLEAFF	TGTGCCAGCTCACCCCCTCCGGGTTTAGAAGCTTTCTTT
-	-	TRBV30	TRBJ1-1	CAWSVLAGMNTEAFF	TGTGCCTGGAGTGTATTAGCGGGGATGAACACTGAAGCTTTCTTT
TRBD2	-	TRBV5-1	TRBJ2-7	CASSLTPGLAVYEQYF	TGCGCCAGCAGCTTAACCCCGGGACTAGCGGTCTACGAGCAGTACTTC
-	-	TRBV3-1/TRBV3-2	TRBJ2-3	CASSHSGNTQYF	TGTGCCAGCAGCCATTCAGGAAATACGCAGTATTTT
-	-	TRBV12-3/TRBV12-4	TRBJ2-7	CASSPDWTYEQYF	TGTGCCAGCAGCCCTGACTGGACCTACGAGCAGTACTTC
-	-	TRBV6-6	TRBJ1-5	CATRGEARNQPQHF	TGTGCCACTCGTGGGGAGGCCCGAAATCAGCCCCAGCATTTT
TRBD1	-	TRBV5-4	TRBJ1-2	CASSLGGGQTDYGYTF	TGTGCCAGCAGCTTGGGTGGGGGACAGACCGATTATGGCTACACCTTC